This TCR beta chain was sequenced during a study of shared clonotypes between healthy human individuals. As for the study in general: There were three CD4 naive, three CD4 memory, two CD8 naive and one CD8 memory plates per donor.

Measured with immunoSEQ multiplex PCR; TCRdb has only the in-frame clones, and not every one. This sample has 2 million to 2.5 million clones, with under 95% found just once. The CDR3 totals 11 residues. V lost 5 bases and J 3 bases, leaving 8 bases between the germline ends. CDR1 is DFQATT and CDR2 is SNEGSKA in the germline V gene (reference sequence). The V and J genes are TRBV20-1 and TRBJ2-7; D unclear. Sequencing used naive CD4+ T cells from PBMCs. As for subset: CD45RA+ positively selected. The sequence was collected from a man aged 18 to 29 in good health. Some clones in this sample may be carry-over from other donors' samples. The CDR3 region is CSAPLRYEQYF. The CDR3 DNA reads as TGCAGTGCTCCCCTCCGCTACGAGCAGTACTTC.